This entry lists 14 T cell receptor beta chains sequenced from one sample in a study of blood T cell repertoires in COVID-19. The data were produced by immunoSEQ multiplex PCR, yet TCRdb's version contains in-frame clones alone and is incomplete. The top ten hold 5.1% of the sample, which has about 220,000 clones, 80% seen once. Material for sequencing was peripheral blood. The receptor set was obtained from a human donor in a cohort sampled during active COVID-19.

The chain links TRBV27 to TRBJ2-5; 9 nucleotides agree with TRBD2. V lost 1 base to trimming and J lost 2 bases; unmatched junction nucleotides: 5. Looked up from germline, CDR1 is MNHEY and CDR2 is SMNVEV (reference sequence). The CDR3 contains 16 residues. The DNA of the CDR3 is TGTGCCAGCAGTTTATTAGCGGGAGCCCCTCAAGAGACCCAGTACTTC. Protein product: CASSLLAGAPQETQYF.

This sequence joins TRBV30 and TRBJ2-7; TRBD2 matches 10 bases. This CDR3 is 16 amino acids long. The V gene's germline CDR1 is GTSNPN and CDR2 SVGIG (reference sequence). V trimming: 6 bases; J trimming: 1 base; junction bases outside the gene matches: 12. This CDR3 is CACLPSSGRGSYEQYF. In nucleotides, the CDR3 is TGTGCCTGCCTGCCCTCGAGCGGGAGGGGTTCCTACGAGCAGTACTTC.

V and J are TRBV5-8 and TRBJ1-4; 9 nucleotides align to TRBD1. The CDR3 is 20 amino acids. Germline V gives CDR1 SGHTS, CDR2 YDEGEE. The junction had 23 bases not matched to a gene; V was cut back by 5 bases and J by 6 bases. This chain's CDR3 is CASSRAPGQGLMGPDEKLFF. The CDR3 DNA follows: TGTGCCAGCAGTCGAGCTCCGGGACAGGGCCTAATGGGTCCAGATGAAAAACTGTTTTTT.

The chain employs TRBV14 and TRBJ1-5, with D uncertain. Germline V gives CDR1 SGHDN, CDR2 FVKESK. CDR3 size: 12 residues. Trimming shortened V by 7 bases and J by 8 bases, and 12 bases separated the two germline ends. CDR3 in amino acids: CASNGELEPQHF. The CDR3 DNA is TGTGCCAGCAATGGTGAGCTTGAGCCCCAGCATTTT.

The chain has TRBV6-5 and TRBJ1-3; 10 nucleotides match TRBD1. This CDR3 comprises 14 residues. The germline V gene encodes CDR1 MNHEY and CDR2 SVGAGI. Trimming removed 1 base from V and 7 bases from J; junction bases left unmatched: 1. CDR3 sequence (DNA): TGTGCCAGCAGTTACTTGGACAGGGGGAACACCATATATTTT. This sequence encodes CASSYLDRGNTIYF.

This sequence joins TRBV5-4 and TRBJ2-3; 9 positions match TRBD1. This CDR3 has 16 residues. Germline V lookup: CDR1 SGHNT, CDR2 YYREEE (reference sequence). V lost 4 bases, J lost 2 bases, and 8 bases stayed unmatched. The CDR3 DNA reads TGTGCCAGCAGCCCGGGACAGGGAGTGGCCACAGATACGCAGTATTTT. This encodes CASSPGQGVATDTQYF.

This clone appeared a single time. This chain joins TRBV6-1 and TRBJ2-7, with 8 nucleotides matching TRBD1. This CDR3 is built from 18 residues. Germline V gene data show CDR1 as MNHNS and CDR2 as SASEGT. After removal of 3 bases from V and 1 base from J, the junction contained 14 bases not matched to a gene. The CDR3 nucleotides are TGTGCCAGCAGTGAGAGAAGGCCGGGACAGGACTTATCCTACGAGCAGTACTTC. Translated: CASSERRPGQDLSYEQYF.

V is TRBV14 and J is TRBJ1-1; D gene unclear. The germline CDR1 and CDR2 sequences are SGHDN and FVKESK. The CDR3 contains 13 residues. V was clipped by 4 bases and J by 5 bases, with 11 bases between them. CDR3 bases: TGTGCCAGCAGCCTCGTTCCGGGAACTGAAGCTTTCTTT. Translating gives CASSLVPGTEAFF. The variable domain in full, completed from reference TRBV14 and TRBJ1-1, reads EAGVTQFPSHSVIEKGQTVTLRCDPISGHDNLYWYRRVMGKEIKFLLHFVKESKQDESGMPNNRFLAERTGGTYSTLKVQPAELEDSGVYFCASSLVPGTEAFFGQGTRLTVV.

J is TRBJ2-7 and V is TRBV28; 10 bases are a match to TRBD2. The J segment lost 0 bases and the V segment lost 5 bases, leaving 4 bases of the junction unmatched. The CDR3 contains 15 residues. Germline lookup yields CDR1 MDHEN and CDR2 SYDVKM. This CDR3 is CASSPEREGSYEQYF. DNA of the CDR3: TGTGCCAGCAGTCCCGAGCGGGAGGGCTCCTACGAGCAGTACTTC.

The CDR3 spells CASSRGLAGERLGTGELFF. DNA for the CDR3: TGTGCCAGCAGCAGGGGACTAGCGGGAGAACGCCTGGGCACCGGGGAGCTGTTTTTT. The chain links TRBV5-4 to TRBJ2-2, with TRBD2 identical over 14 bases. The V segment lost 4 bases and the J segment 4 bases; nucleotides outside the gene matches: 12. CDR1 SGHNT and CDR2 YYREEE come from the germline V gene (reference sequence). The CDR3 runs 19 residues.

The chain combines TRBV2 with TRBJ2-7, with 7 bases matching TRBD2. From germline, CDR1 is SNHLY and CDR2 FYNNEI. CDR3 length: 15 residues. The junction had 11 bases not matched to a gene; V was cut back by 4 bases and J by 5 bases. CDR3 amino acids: CASSGEGTGSHEQYF. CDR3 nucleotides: TGTGCCAGCAGTGGGGAGGGGACGGGGTCCCACGAGCAGTACTTC.

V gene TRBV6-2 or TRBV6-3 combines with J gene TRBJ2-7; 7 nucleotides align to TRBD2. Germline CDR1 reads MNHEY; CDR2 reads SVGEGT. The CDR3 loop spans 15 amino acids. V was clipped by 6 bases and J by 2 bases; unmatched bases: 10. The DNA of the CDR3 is TGTGCCAGCAGCCGATCTAGCGGAGCCACCTACGAGCAGTACTTC. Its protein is CASSRSSGATYEQYF.

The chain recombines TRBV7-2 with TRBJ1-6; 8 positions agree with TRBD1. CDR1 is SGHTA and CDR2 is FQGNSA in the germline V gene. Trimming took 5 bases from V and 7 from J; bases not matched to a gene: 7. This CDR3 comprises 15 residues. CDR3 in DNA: TGTGCCAGCAGCCCTCAGGACAGGGCCAATTCACCCCTCCACTTT. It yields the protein CASSPQDRANSPLHF. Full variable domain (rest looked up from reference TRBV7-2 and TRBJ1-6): GAGVSQSPSNKVTEKGKDVELRCDPISGHTALYWYRQSLGQGLEFLIYFQGNSAPDKSGLPSDRFSAERTGGSVSTLTIQRTQQEDSAVYLCASSPQDRANSPLHFGNGTRLTVT.

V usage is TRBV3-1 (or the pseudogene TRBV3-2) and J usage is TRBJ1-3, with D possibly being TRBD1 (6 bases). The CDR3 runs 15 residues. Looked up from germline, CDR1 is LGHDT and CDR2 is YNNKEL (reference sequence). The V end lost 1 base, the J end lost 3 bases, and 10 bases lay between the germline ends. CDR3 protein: CASSQGVQGGNTIYF. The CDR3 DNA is TGTGCCAGCAGCCAAGGGGTACAGGGTGGAAACACCATATATTTT.